A single sample gave rise to the 29 T cell receptor beta chains below, sequenced in a study of blood T cells in healthy people across ages. Through a sample-barcoded 5' primer and a J-beta primer mix, a second PCR was run for roughly 6 to 11 cycles. MiXCR was run by TCRdb on the 5' RACE reads, yielding one entry per CDR3 protein. The top ten hold over 25% of the sample, which has around 320,000 distinct CDR3 sequences, 25% to 30% seen once. Sequencing was done on a sample of blood. Receptors were obtained from a woman aged 70-85 years in good health.

V usage is TRBV7-8 and J usage is TRBJ2-5; a possible D gene is TRBD2 (5 bases). The J call may be faulty, since TRBJ2-7 better matches the DNA end. Germline values: CDR1 SGHVS, CDR2 FQNEAQ. The CDR3 sequence is 14 residues long. The CDR3 nucleotides are TGTGCCAGCAGCCGCCCCGAGTGGGAGAACGAGCAGTACTTC. Its protein product is CASSRPEWENEQYF.

This clonotype showed up just a few times. This chain joins TRBV6-5 and TRBJ2-5; the D gene is possibly TRBD2 (6 bases). The CDR3 spans 13 residues. The V and J ends lost 7 bases and 4 bases respectively, with 13 bases between them. Germline V lookup: CDR1 MNHEY, CDR2 SVGAGI. The CDR3 region is CASTRERGETQYF. Written as DNA, the CDR3 is TGTGCCAGCACACGGGAGAGGGGAGAGACCCAGTACTTC.

J is TRBJ2-7 and V is TRBV20-1, with D perhaps assigned TRBD1 or TRBD2 (5 bases each). Germline V gene lookup returns CDR1 DFQATT and CDR2 SNEGSKA (reference sequence). V was pared by 1 base and J by 6 bases, with 10 bases between. The CDR3 loop spans 12 amino acids. CDR3 in amino acids: CSARGGTVEQYF. In nucleotides, the CDR3 is TGCAGTGCTAGAGGGGGGACGGTCGAGCAGTACTTC.

The chain joins TRBV4-3 to TRBJ1-4; 7 bases agree with TRBD1. Losses at the gene ends were 1 base for V and 3 bases for J; bases not matched to a gene: 2. Germline CDR1 and CDR2: LGHNA and YSLEER. This CDR3 is built from 15 residues. Written as DNA, the CDR3 is TGCGCCAGCAGCCAAGGGGGGACAGCTAATGAAAAACTGTTTTTT. Translated: CASSQGGTANEKLFF.

A word on this clonotype: The germline gene is not matched at one end of the junction; a read error may be the cause. The CDR3 reads CASSFVSETANF. CDR3 bases: TGTGCCAGCAGCTTCGTGTCAGAGACGGCAAACTTC. The chain recombines TRBV7-9 with TRBJ2-5; D unresolved. Germline CDR1 is SEHNR and CDR2 is FQNEAQ (reference sequence). This CDR3 region has 12 residues.

This clonotype was counted a few times. At one end, the junction sequence differs from germline, possibly due to a read error. The chain has TRBV27 and TRBJ2-5, with a tentative D call TRBD2 (6 bases). The germline CDR1 and CDR2 sequences are MNHEY and SMNVEV (reference sequence). This CDR3 is 11 amino acids long. CDR3 region: CASSSRESWFF. CDR3 DNA: TGTGCCAGCAGTTCCCGGGAGTCGTGGTTCTTC.

This clonotype was counted only a few times. The chain combines TRBV4-3 with TRBJ2-1, with 9 bases that match TRBD2. CDR3 length: 16 residues. Per the germline V gene, CDR1 is LGHNA and CDR2 is YSLEER. With V trimmed by 1 base and J by 0 bases, 1 base remained unmatched. The CDR3 region has the DNA TGCGCCAGCAGCCAAGGACTAGCGGCCTCCTACAATGAGCAGTTCTTC. It specifies CASSQGLAASYNEQFF.

The chain couples TRBV7-2 to TRBJ1-2; the D gene is possibly TRBD1 (6 bases). Deletions cut 5 bases from V and 7 bases from J, with 17 bases between. CDR1 and CDR2 (germline): SGHTA, FQGNSA. This CDR3 region has 14 residues. The CDR3 reads CASSRGPDRGGYTF. The CDR3 nucleotides read TGTGCCAGCAGCCGGGGGCCCGATCGGGGTGGCTACACCTTC. The entire variable domain, with the rest obtained from reference TRBV7-2 and TRBJ1-2, is as follows: GAGVSQSPSNKVTEKGKDVELRCDPISGHTALYWYRQSLGQGLEFLIYFQGNSAPDKSGLPSDRFSAERTGGSVSTLTIQRTQQEDSAVYLCASSRGPDRGGYTFGSGTRLTVV.

The chain is built from TRBV5-1 and TRBJ2-5; D uncertain. CDR1 and CDR2 from the germline V gene are SGHRS and YFSETQ. This CDR3 is 15 amino acids long. The ends were cut back, 2 bases at V and 5 bases at J, with 16 bases in the middle. CDR3 coding DNA: TGCGCCAGCAGCTTCCCGGGTGCGGCCCGGGAGACCCAGTACTTC. This sequence encodes CASSFPGAARETQYF.

In this sample, this clonotype turned up a few times. At one of its ends the junction is not consistent with the germline gene, which may arise from a read error. The gene calls are TRBV13 and TRBJ2-7, with a possible D match to TRBD1 (5 bases). Germline V gives CDR1 PRHDT, CDR2 FYEKMQ (reference sequence). The CDR3 has 15 residues. The CDR3 loop is CASSLTGQGSYGQYF. The CDR3 bases are TGTGCCAGCAGCCTAACAGGTCAAGGCTCCTACGGGCAGTACTTC.

The chain combines TRBV7-9 with TRBJ1-4, with 7 bases fitting TRBD1. Trimming took 2 bases from V and 8 from J; bases not matched to a gene: 8. Germline CDR1 is SEHNR and CDR2 is FQNEAQ (reference sequence). This CDR3 spans 15 amino acids. The CDR3 DNA follows: TGTGCCAGCAGCTTAACGGAGGGGGCAGGAGAAAAACTGTTTTTT. Residues: CASSLTEGAGEKLFF.

As to this clonotype: It may be a read error: a sequence one base away is much more abundant. The CDR3 carries no conserved terminal phenylalanine or tryptophan, so it likely arises from a read error. V and J are TRBV20-1 and TRBJ2-5; D perhaps matches TRBD1 (6 bases). V dropped 2 bases and J dropped 6 bases, with 19 bases sitting between them. This CDR3 spans 15 amino acids. CDR1 DFQATT and CDR2 SNEGSKA come from the germline V gene (reference sequence). CDR3 nucleotide sequence: TGCAGTGCTAGAAACAGGGCTCTGGCGACGCAGACCCAGTACTCC. Its protein product is CSARNRALATQTQYS.

As concerns this clonotype: One junction end disagrees with the germline gene, perhaps due to a read error. The V and J genes are TRBV20-1 and TRBJ2-2; 8 bases fit TRBD2. CDR1 is DFQATT, CDR2 SNEGSKA, per germline (reference sequence). CDR3 length equals 16 residues. The DNA of the CDR3 is TGCAGTGCTAGAGATTCGGGCGGGGGGAACGCCGGGGAGCTGTTTTTT. Protein product: CSARDSGGGNAGELFF.

The J gene is TRBJ1-3, the V gene TRBV6-1, with D possibly matching TRBD1 (6 bases). Trimming removed 7 bases at V and 2 bases at J, with 15 bases between. The CDR3 extends over 15 amino acids. CDR1 and CDR2 from the germline V gene are MNHNS and SASEGT. CDR3: CASTRGGGAGNTIYF. The CDR3 nucleotides read TGTGCCAGCACCAGGGGAGGGGGAGCTGGAAACACCATATATTTT.

Ten or more counts support this clonotype. V gene TRBV29-1 combines with J gene TRBJ2-7; D is undetermined. The CDR3 sequence is 14 residues long. CDR1 SQVTM and CDR2 ANQGSEA come from the germline V gene. Trimming removed 0 bases at V and 1 base at J, with 10 bases between. The CDR3 DNA reads as TGCAGCGTTGAAGATCACGCCGGATCCTACGAGCAGTACTTC. Protein: CSVEDHAGSYEQYF.

This clonotype came up a few times. The gene calls are TRBV9 and TRBJ2-1; D uncertain. The last part of the DNA fits TRBJ2-7 better; the J call may be wrong. The CDR3 totals 15 residues. CDR1 SGDLS and CDR2 YYNGEE come from the germline V gene. CDR3 sequence (DNA): TGTGCCAGCAGCCTATCTCAAGGGTCCGCCTACGAGCAGTACTTC. Amino acid sequence: CASSLSQGSAYEQYF.

Details on this clonotype: This may be a read error, as it is one base from a much larger clone. V and J are TRBV4-1 and TRBJ2-3; 10 bases align to TRBD1. CDR3 length equals 16 residues. J lost 4 bases, V lost 1 base, and 5 bases had no gene match. Germline V lookup: CDR1 MGHRA, CDR2 YSYEKL. The CDR3 DNA follows: TGCGCCAGCAGCCAAGGACGGGACAGGGGAGCAGATACGCAGTATTTT. It translates to CASSQGRDRGADTQYF.

J is TRBJ2-5 and V is TRBV7-3, with D tentatively TRBD1 (6 bases). CDR1 SGHTA and CDR2 FQGTGA come from the germline V gene. V shed 1 base and J shed 5 bases, with 11 bases lying between them. This CDR3 is built from 14 residues. CDR3 in DNA: TGTGCCAGCAGCTTAAACGCTAGGGGGGAGACCCAGTACTTC. Amino acids: CASSLNARGETQYF.

This chain connects TRBV20-1 to TRBJ2-1; 12 nucleotides line up with TRBD2. CDR1 DFQATT and CDR2 SNEGSKA come from the germline V gene (reference sequence). There are 17 residues in the CDR3. V trimming: 3 bases; J trimming: 7 bases; junction bases outside the gene matches: 13. CDR3 DNA sequence: TGCAGTGCTAGTGTACTAGCGGGGGGCTTCAGTTTAAATGAGCAGTTCTTC. It specifies CSASVLAGGFSLNEQFF.

This chain uses TRBV5-1 with TRBJ2-1, with TRBD2 matching 14 bases. V lost 4 bases and J lost 7; bases outside the gene matches: 7. The CDR3 loop spans 16 amino acids. Per germline, CDR1 SGHRS and CDR2 YFSETQ. The CDR3 DNA is TGCGCCAGCAGCCCCGGGACTAGCGGGAGTTTGAATGAGCAGTTCTTC. Translated: CASSPGTSGSLNEQFF.

There are a few counts of this clonotype. V and J are TRBV10-3 and TRBJ2-3; 13 bases match TRBD2. The length of the CDR3 is 17 residues. Germline V gene data show CDR1 as ENHRY and CDR2 as SYGVKD. The junction had 6 bases not matched to a gene; V was cut back by 1 base and J by 5 bases. This chain's CDR3 is CAISEFGTSGNGDTQYF. The CDR3 DNA follows: TGTGCCATCAGTGAGTTCGGGACTAGCGGGAACGGAGATACGCAGTATTTT.

This clonotype was seen only a few times. V usage is TRBV3-1 and J usage is TRBJ2-7; D is unclear. Germline loops: CDR1 LGHDT, CDR2 YNNKEL (reference sequence). V gave up 2 bases and J gave up 6 bases, with 8 bases separating them. There are 12 residues in the CDR3. CDR3 loop: CASSQTSAEQYF. In DNA form, the CDR3 reads TGTGCCAGCAGCCAAACCAGCGCCGAGCAGTACTTC.

This sequence joins TRBV12-3 or TRBV12-4 and TRBJ1-1; D perhaps matches TRBD1 (5 bases). V was trimmed by 5 bases and J by 1 base, leaving 17 bases between them. The CDR3 consists of 16 residues. CDR3 residues: CASSPRMFDRNTEAFF. The DNA for the CDR3 is TGTGCCAGCAGTCCCAGGATGTTTGACAGGAACACTGAAGCTTTCTTT.

This clonotype is medium-sized within its sample. The rearrangement joins TRBV11-2 to TRBJ2-5, with 9 bases lining up with TRBD2. Germline V gene sequence: CDR1 SGHAT, CDR2 FQNNGV. The V and J ends lost 3 bases and 6 bases, in that order; junction bases with no gene match: 11. This CDR3 spans 16 amino acids. The CDR3 loop is CASSFMGLAAFKTQYF. CDR3 coding DNA: TGTGCCAGCAGCTTTATGGGACTAGCTGCTTTCAAGACCCAGTACTTC.

This chain links TRBV9 with TRBJ1-3, with 7 bases identical to TRBD1. This CDR3 comprises 16 residues. CDR1 and CDR2 (germline): SGDLS, YYNGEE. Germline trimming cut 0 bases from V and 2 bases from J; bases unmatched to any gene: 5. CDR3 loop: CASSVAPDRAGNTIYF. CDR3 bases: TGTGCCAGCAGCGTAGCCCCCGACAGGGCTGGAAACACCATATATTTT. Variable domain in full (rest from reference TRBV9 and TRBJ1-3): DSGVTQTPKHLITATGQRVTLRCSPRSGDLSVYWYQQSLDQGLQFLIQYYNGEERAKGNILERFSAQQFPDLHSELNLSSLELGDSALYFCASSVAPDRAGNTIYFGEGSWLTVV.

The table lists this clonotype with a few counts. This chain joins TRBV29-1 and TRBJ2-5, with TRBD1 matching 10 bases. The better agreement between TRBJ2-1 and the DNA end casts doubt on the J call. The CDR3 spans 14 residues. From germline, CDR1 is SQVTM and CDR2 ANQGSEA. In nucleotides, the CDR3 is TGCAGCGTTGACAGTGGGACAGGGGTCAATGAGCAGTTCTTC. This sequence encodes CSVDSGTGVNEQFF.

The genes are TRBV12-3 or TRBV12-4 and TRBJ2-7; TRBD1 might be the D (6 bases). The V and J ends lost 1 base and 2 bases respectively, with 18 bases between them. The CDR3 runs to 17 residues. CDR3 amino acids: CASSLGGRIALPYEQYF. The CDR3 nucleotides read TGTGCCAGCAGTTTAGGGGGGCGCATCGCCTTACCCTACGAGCAGTACTTC.

As concerns this clonotype: No conserved phenylalanine or tryptophan is present at the end of the CDR3, so a read error is the likely explanation. This rearrangement joins TRBV9 to TRBJ1-3; possibly TRBD1 for D (6 bases). CDR1 and CDR2 from the germline V gene are SGDLS and YYNGEE. The V end was cut by 4 bases, the J end by 0 bases, with 11 bases between. This CDR3 region has 15 residues. The CDR3 sequence: CASSYRVNSGNTIYS. CDR3 bases: TGTGCCAGCAGCTACAGGGTCAACTCTGGAAACACCATATATTCT.

Remarks on this clonotype: One end of the junction fails to match germline, which may point to a read error. V is TRBV5-1 and J is TRBJ2-5; 9 positions match TRBD1. The CDR3 has 14 amino acids. Per the germline V gene, CDR1 is SGHRS and CDR2 is YFSETQ. The CDR3 region is CASSSGQGKETRYF. CDR3 sequence (DNA): TGCGCCAGCAGCTCGGGACAGGGTAAAGAGACCCGGTACTTC.